This T cell receptor (beta chain) was obtained from a study of blood T cell repertoires in COVID-19. Study-level background: Samples representing acute and convalescent COVID-19 were sourced from the United States, Italy and Spain. PBMCs, B-cell-depleted T cells, or T cells provided the cDNA or gDNA that made up the material.

Original handling: Amplifying reference gene primers gave estimates of nucleated cell counts. Assay used: immunoSEQ multiplex PCR; TCRdb lists only in-frame clones, some missing. V and J calls and clone size are given by that table; D and trimming were obtained from the DNA. Of roughly 180,000 clones in the sample, 84% were seen once. Germline CDR1 reads LGHNA; CDR2 reads YNFKEQ. J gave up 2 bases and V 3 bases, and 10 bases lay outside the gene matches. This CDR3 contains 18 residues. The V gene is TRBV4-2, the J gene TRBJ2-3; 11 bases fit TRBD2. The sequencing input was peripheral blood. This receptor was identified in a man in his forties who had recovered from COVID-19. The CDR3 is CASSQNWGTSGDTDTQYF. CDR3 coding DNA: TGTGCCAGCAGCCAGAATTGGGGGACTAGCGGAGACACAGATACGCAGTATTTT.